This TCR beta chain was identified in a study of T cell clusters in autoimmune cytopenias. TRB was amplified from about 250 ng of peripheral blood genomic DNA per sample. One tube held mixed TRB-A and TRB-B primer pools for touch-down PCR. TCRdb re-called the multiplex PCR reads and gives one entry per CDR3 protein, without DNA. The sample table includes a few thousand distinct CDR3 sequences. Germline lookup yields CDR1 MNHNS and CDR2 SASEGT. This CDR3 has 14 amino acids. This clonotype is deemed medium-sized by its frequency. The same sample was also studied in work on T cell repertoires in aging, cancer and after chemotherapy.

This receptor was taken from a human donor in good health. The chain recombines TRBV6-1 with TRBJ2-5; TCRdb proposes TRBD2, but this gene call is untestable without DNA. The sequenced sample consisted of peripheral blood. This CDR3 reads CASRSLRAGRAQYF.